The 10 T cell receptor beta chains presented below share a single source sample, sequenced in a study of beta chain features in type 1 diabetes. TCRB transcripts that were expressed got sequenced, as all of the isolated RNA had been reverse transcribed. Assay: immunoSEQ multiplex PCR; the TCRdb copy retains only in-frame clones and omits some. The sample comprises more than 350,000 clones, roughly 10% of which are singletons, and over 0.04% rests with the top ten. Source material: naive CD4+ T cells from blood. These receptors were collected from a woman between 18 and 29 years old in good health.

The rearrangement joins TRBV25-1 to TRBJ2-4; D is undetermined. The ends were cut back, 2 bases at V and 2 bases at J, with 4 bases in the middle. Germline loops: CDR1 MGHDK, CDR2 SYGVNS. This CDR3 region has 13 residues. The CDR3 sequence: CASSEGPKNIQYF. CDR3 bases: TGTGCCAGCAGTGAAGGTCCCAAAAACATTCAGTACTTC.

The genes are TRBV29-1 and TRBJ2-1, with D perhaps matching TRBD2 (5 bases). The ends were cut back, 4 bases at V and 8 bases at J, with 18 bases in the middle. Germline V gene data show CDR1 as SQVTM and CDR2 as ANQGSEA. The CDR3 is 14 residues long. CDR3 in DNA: TGCAGCGTTGGCTCCTCGGGGTTAAGGTATGAGCAGTTCTTC. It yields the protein CSVGSSGLRYEQFF.

Written as DNA, the CDR3 is TGTGCCAGTAGTTTTGGACAGACCTATGGCTACACCTTC. Translated: CASSFGQTYGYTF. This chain connects TRBV19 to TRBJ1-2, with TRBD1 as a possible D gene (6 bases). From germline, CDR1 is LNHDA and CDR2 SQIVND (reference sequence). Between the trimmed V and J ends, which lost 5 bases and 4 bases, there was a span of 11 bases. There are 13 residues in the CDR3.

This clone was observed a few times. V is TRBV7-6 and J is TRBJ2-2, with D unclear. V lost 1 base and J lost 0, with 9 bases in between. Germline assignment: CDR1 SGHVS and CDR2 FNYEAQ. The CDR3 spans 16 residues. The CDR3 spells CASSLVPGPNTGELFF. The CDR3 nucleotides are TGTGCCAGCAGCTTAGTCCCAGGCCCGAACACCGGGGAGCTGTTTTTT.

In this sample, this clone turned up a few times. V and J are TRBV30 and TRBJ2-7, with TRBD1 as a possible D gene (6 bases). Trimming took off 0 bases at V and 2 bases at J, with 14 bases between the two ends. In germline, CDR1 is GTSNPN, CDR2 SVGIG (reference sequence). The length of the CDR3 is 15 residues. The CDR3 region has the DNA TGTGCCTGGAGTGTATTACAGGGAGATCCCTACGAGCAGTACTTC. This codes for CAWSVLQGDPYEQYF. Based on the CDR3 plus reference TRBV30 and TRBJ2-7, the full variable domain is SQTIHQWPATLVQPVGSPLSLECTVEGTSNPNLYWYRQAAGRGLQLLFYSVGIGQISSEVPQNLSASRPQDRQFILSSKKLLLSDSGFYLCAWSVLQGDPYEQYFGPGTRLTVT.

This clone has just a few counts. The CDR3 loop reads CASSYRIAGGLADTQYF. The CDR3 region has the DNA TGTGCCAGCAGCTATCGCATAGCGGGGGGGTTGGCAGATACGCAGTATTTT. The chain links TRBV7-2 to TRBJ2-3; 11 positions match TRBD2. Germline V gene lookup returns CDR1 SGHTA and CDR2 FQGNSA. The trim removed 4 bases at V and 4 bases at J, leaving 10 bases unmatched. The CDR3 extends over 17 amino acids.

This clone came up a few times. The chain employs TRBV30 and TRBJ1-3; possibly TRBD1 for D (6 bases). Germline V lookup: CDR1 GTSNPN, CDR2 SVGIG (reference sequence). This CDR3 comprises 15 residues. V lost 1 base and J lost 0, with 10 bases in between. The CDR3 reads CAWSEGEVSGNTIYF. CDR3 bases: TGTGCCTGGAGTGAGGGGGAGGTCTCTGGAAACACCATATATTTT.

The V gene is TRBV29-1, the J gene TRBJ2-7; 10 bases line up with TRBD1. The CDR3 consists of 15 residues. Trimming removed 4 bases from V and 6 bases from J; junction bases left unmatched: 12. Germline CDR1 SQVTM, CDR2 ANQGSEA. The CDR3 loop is CSVVPGQGVPREQYF. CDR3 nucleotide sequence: TGCAGCGTTGTCCCTGGACAGGGGGTTCCGCGCGAGCAGTACTTC.

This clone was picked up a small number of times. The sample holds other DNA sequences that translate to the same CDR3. CDR3 nucleotides: TGCAGCGTGGCAGGGGGTTCTGGGGCCAACGTCCTGACTTTC. This sequence encodes CSVAGGSGANVLTF. This chain joins TRBV29-1 and TRBJ2-6; 7 bases are a match to TRBD1. V lost 6 bases to trimming and J lost 1 base; unmatched junction nucleotides: 3. Per germline, CDR1 SQVTM and CDR2 ANQGSEA. The CDR3 totals 14 residues.

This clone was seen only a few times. In DNA, the CDR3 is TGTGCCAGCAGTGGGACTAGCGGGAGTGTGTCCTACAATGAGCAGTTCTTC. The encoded protein is CASSGTSGSVSYNEQFF. J is TRBJ2-1 and V is TRBV11-3; 14 nucleotides line up with TRBD2. The CDR3 covers 17 residues. Germline V gives CDR1 SGHNT, CDR2 YENEEA. The V segment lost 6 bases and the J segment 1 base; nucleotides outside the gene matches: 5. The whole variable domain, filled in from reference TRBV11-3 and TRBJ2-1, reads EAGVVQSPRYKIIEKKQPVAFWCNPISGHNTLYWYLQNLGQGPELLIRYENEEAVDDSQLPKDRFSAERLKGVDSTLKIQPAELGDSAVYLCASSGTSGSVSYNEQFFGPGTRLTVL.